What follows is one T cell receptor (beta chain) and its context. The table lists this clone with a count of one. Which antigen it targets is not known. The record has no base qualities; no much larger clone is one base away. The protocol used for the library was the immunoSEQ multiplex PCR assay. The multiplex PCR relied on a mix of 60 forward primers for TCR Vbeta segments and 13 reverse primers for TCR Jbeta segments. Amplification of the CDR3 region of rearranged TCR beta genes was performed with a multiplex PCR assay on genomic DNA. The Illumina HiSeq System was used to sequence the amplified TCR beta libraries as 87-base-pair reads. Under the source paper's analysis protocol: A later analysis tallied around 82 million unique TCR beta chains across the roughly 610 repertoires, and about 12 million of those chains were shared by two or more donors. Raw reads were error-corrected and collapsed into unique sequences by a nearest-neighbor algorithm in which closely related sequences were merged to remove PCR and sequencing errors. To assign V, D and J gene segments, CDR3 sequences were aligned to IMGT reference sequences. Each retained sequence needed at least a six-nucleotide match to both a V gene segment and a J gene segment. A rearrangement counted as productive if the CDR3 had no stop codons and remained in frame with V and J, and every other rearrangement counted as non-productive. Following IMGT convention, CDR3 was defined as the stretch from the second conserved V-encoded cysteine up to the conserved J-encoded phenylalanine. In an earlier analysis of around 570 of the donors, sequences lacking an unambiguous match to a single V gene segment were excluded. In an earlier analysis of about 590 of the donors, a V segment was called functional when productive rearrangements were above 56.7%, and segregating when the standard deviation between donors exceeded 5%. To diagnose cytomegalovirus status from the catalog of TCR beta chain sequences, a statistical classification framework was built. In a later analysis, TCR nucleotide sequences were compared against IMGT/GENE-DB human TR gene sequences so that V and J genes could be assigned. In a later analysis, CDR3 sequences and most-parsimonious VDJ recombination scenarios were assigned using the TCRdist pipeline. In a later analysis, each TCR beta chain was defined by its CDR3 amino acid sequence together with its V-gene family, and reads lacking a unique V-gene family were excluded. A later analysis removed several hundred highly shared, low-generation-probability nucleotide sequences to deal with suspected cross-contamination and a sequencing artifact. In a later analysis, a clonal expansion index for each public chain was calculated from normalized within-repertoire ranks of inferred template counts. In a later analysis, generation probabilities were computed using a VDJ recombination model fitted to out-of-frame rearrangements, and the results were checked against IGoR. Hypergeometric tests were used in a later analysis to score TCR-TCR, TCR-HLA and TCR-CMV co-occurrence, with a repertoire-size bias correction applied to the TCR pairs. A later analysis estimated false discovery rates by permuting HLA or CMV assignments 20 times. In a later analysis, co-occurring TCRs were grouped with DBSCAN, and TCRdist sequence similarity was added when clustering was performed within HLA-allele-positive subsets. For co-occurrence clustering, repertoires with fewer than 30,000 or more than 120,000 public chains were excluded, along with 4 to 6 repertoires with anomalous nucleotide sharing. TCRdb stores this immuneACCESS table with in-frame sequences only. Part of the clones is absent; in the studies checked, under half of the shortfall reflects unresolved V genes, and no reason is known for the rest. The DNA was the basis for D and trimming; V, J and clone size are from that table. For this sample there are approximately 170,000 clones; around 80% appear just once. The ten largest clonotypes hold about 2% of the sample.

The data were taken from a study of cytomegalovirus exposure and HLA in healthy donors (dated by TCRdb to about 2017). About the full investigation: According to an earlier analysis of around 600 of the donors, 150 million to 200 million T cells yielded over 90 million unique TCR beta sequences and about 300 Gb of sequence data. The aim of the study was to test whether cataloging public T cell receptors could identify signatures of past pathogen exposure. To predict cytomegalovirus infection status, the study combined high-throughput TCR immunosequencing, statistical association of individual TCRs with disease status, and machine learning. Because of strong linkage in the cohort, roughly five DR-DQ haplotypes were treated as single units for association and clustering. Donor age, sex, ethnicity and CMV serostatus were compiled alongside the repertoire data. All discovery cohort repertoires had been generated on a single sequencing platform. The T cell repertoires of some 700 subjects were profiled by immunosequencing and related to cytomegalovirus serostatus. Of the roughly 400 genotyped donors, approximately 80% fell in the genetic ancestry cluster associated with self-reported Caucasian donors. A later analysis re-examined previously published TCR beta repertoires from around 670 donors and added high-resolution HLA genotyping to investigate patterns of TCR occurrence. Among a few hundred genotyped donors of the cohort, an average of approximately 230,000 unique TCR beta nucleotide sequences were sequenced per donor, approximately 20% of them non-productive. Around 320 gigabases of sequencing data and 70 million to 85 million unique TCR sequences were included in an early release covering 550 to 650 HLA-typed donors. Rather than using new phenotypic data, the later analysis identified candidate immune exposures from TCR beta sequences and from how often those sequences occurred across donors. In an earlier analysis of 587 of the donors, high-throughput TCR beta sequencing was used to judge whether each TCR beta V gene segment behaved as functional or pseudogenic. A later genetic analysis used genome-wide SNP genotypes for about three fifths of the 666 donors, treating that subset as a discovery cohort. The number of typed donors differed by locus: 629-630 for A, B, C, DRB1 and DQB1; some 500 for DQA1; approximately 610 for DPA1; and some 450 for DPB1. A separate validation cohort of approximately 130 different subjects was used in addition to the approximately 700-subject first cohort. Class I and class II HLA loci were covered by the typing at four-digit resolution.

There are 17 amino acids in the CDR3, from cysteine to phenylalanine inclusive. Here the CDR3 DNA is all that survives: 51 bases in frame from base 1. CDR1 LNHNV and CDR2 YYDKDF are derived from the germline V gene (reference sequence). Ends trimmed: V by 0 bases, J by 4 bases; bases unmatched to a gene: 9. The cohort was made up of about 610 healthy bone marrow donors. All cohort members were sampled while nominally healthy, although unrecorded immune exposures were likely present. CMV serostatus was recorded as positive for 289 and negative for about 55% of the roughly 670 cohort members, whereas no CMV serostatus was recorded for the donor in question. A peripheral blood sample was collected from each donor, and TCR beta sequencing was performed on peripheral blood mononuclear cells. Genomic DNA extraction from the blood cell samples was performed with the Qiagen DNeasy Blood Extraction Kit. The paper's findings and limits, for the study overall: CMV serostatus was the only immune exposure information available for the cohort. Across donors, most TCR sequences were observed very rarely, whereas some public TCRs were present in many individuals. A later analysis found that HLA-associated TCR beta chains were more clonally expanded and had lower generation probabilities than equally common non-associated chains. Some IMGT-functional V segments, including TRBV6-2 and TRBV6-3, could not be told apart with the 87-base-pair reads, so those segments were excluded. A later genetic analysis reported fewer N-insertions in productive TCRs among donors in an Asian-associated ancestry cluster than the roughly 620-donor mean. In a later analysis, some 18,000 TCR beta sequences were associated with specific HLA alleles at a false discovery rate of 0.05. Strong co-occurrence of HLA alleles, especially DR and DQ, made assigning TCR associations to individual alleles difficult. The study listed 150 to 200 TCR beta chains as associated with cytomegalovirus. In this cohort, only TCR beta chains were sequenced, and detectable features were limited by the absence of alpha or paired-chain data. Three of the identified cytomegalovirus-associated TCR beta chains were confirmed in vitro to be specific for cytomegalovirus antigens. Presence/absence analyses assumed roughly uniform sequencing depth across donors, an assumption that may not hold. The classifier was reported to diagnose cytomegalovirus status with high specificity and sensitivity in both the original and validation cohorts. A further reported finding was that TCR beta sequences accurately predicted the HLA-A and HLA-B alleles for most subjects in the first cohort. Because HLA typing was unavailable for some donors at each locus, only the typed subset was used in association tests. An earlier analysis of 587 of the donors showed that most TCR beta V segments appeared in productive rearrangements either about 87% or about 30% of the time, which broadly matched IMGT annotations. A cluster of highly shared sequence variants was judged likely to represent a technical artifact of the sequencing pipeline. It was suggested by the authors that the approach could potentially be generalized to other disease states and immunological phenotypes. A later analysis found that most CMV-associated TCR beta chains appeared HLA-restricted, with HLA associations seemingly driven largely by CMV exposure. According to a later analysis, TCR association rates differed among HLA loci, with DRB1 alleles showing the most associated TCRs and HLA-C alleles showing the fewest. Several of the top co-occurrence clusters appeared to be linked to parvovirus B19, influenza, CMV and Epstein-Barr virus, according to a later analysis. The earlier analysis of about 600 of the donors excluded about 16 rarely observed V segments, including chromosome 9 orphons, because counts were too low. In a later genetic analysis, a missense DCLRE1C variant was associated with V-gene and J-gene trimming of TCR beta chains, and the association was replicated in an independent cohort. Correlated functional status among segregating V segments might reflect linkage disequilibrium, but an unknown experimental factor could not be ruled out.

The sequence joins TRBV15 to TRBJ1-1, with 9 bases aligning to TRBD1. The specimen was PBMCs. This sequence originates from a human donor in good health. At the DNA level, the sequence is TGTGCCACCAGCAGAGATCTAACGGGACAGGGTGGCACTGAAGCTTTCTTT. Its coded protein is CATSRDLTGQGGTEAFF.